Detailed here is one TCR beta chain. Sequenced by immunoSEQ multiplex PCR; TCRdb stores in-frame clones only, minus some. The sample lists roughly 21,000 clones; nearly 90% were seen once. The CDR3 covers 15 residues. Trimming took off 1 base at V and 8 bases at J, with 15 bases between the two ends. In germline, CDR1 is SEHNR, CDR2 FQNEAQ (reference sequence). The sample originates from a study of PD-L1 blockade in urothelial cancer. Overall study context: Male patients with bladder-origin urothelial cancer numbered about 90% of the roughly 29. T cells were recovered from blood samples at a median of roughly 150,000.

The chain joins TRBV7-9 to TRBJ2-1; D perhaps matches TRBD2 (6 bases). Specimen: PBMCs, collected around atezolizumab (anti-PD-L1) treatment. The source is a woman aged 55-69 years with urothelial cancer. Written as DNA, the CDR3 is TGTGCCAGCAGCTTAGGGCACGGGAGTGCGGATGAGCAGTTCTTC. It yields the protein CASSLGHGSADEQFF.